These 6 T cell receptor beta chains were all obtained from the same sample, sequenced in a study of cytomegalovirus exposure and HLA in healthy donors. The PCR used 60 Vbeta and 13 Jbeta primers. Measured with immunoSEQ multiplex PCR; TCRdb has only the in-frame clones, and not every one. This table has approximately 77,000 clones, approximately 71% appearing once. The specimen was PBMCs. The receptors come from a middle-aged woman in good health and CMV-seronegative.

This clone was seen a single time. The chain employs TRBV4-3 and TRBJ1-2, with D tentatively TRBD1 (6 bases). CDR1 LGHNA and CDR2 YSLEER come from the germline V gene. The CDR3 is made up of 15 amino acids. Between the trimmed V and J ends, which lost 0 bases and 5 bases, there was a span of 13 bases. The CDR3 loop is CASSQDLAGVYGYTF. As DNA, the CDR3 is TGCGCCAGCAGCCAAGATTTGGCAGGGGTTTATGGCTACACCTTC.

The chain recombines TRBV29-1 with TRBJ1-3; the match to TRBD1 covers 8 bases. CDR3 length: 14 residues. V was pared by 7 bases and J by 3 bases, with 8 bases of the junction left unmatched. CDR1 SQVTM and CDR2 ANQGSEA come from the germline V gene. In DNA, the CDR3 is TGCAGCGCCCTCGGACAGGGAAGTGGAAACACCATATATTTT. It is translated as CSALGQGSGNTIYF.

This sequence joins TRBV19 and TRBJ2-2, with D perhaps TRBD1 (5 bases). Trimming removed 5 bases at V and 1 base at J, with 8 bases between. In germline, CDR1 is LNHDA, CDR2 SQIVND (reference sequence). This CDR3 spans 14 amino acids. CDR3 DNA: TGTGCCAGTAGTGTTACAGGGAACACCGGGGAGCTGTTTTTT. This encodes CASSVTGNTGELFF.

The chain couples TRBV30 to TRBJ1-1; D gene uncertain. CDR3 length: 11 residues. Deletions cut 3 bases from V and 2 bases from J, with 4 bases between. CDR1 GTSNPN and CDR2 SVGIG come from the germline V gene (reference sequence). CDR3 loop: CAWSLNTEAFF. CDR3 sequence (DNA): TGTGCCTGGAGCCTCAACACTGAAGCTTTCTTT. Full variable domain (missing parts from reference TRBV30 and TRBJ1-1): SQTIHQWPATLVQPVGSPLSLECTVEGTSNPNLYWYRQAAGRGLQLLFYSVGIGQISSEVPQNLSASRPQDRQFILSSKKLLLSDSGFYLCAWSLNTEAFFGQGTRLTVV.

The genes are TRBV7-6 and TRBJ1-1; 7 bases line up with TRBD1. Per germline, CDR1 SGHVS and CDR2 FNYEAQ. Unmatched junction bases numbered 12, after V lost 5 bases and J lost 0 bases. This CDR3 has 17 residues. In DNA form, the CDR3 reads TGTGCCAGCAGCCCTAAACAGGGGCTTGATGTGAACACTGAAGCTTTCTTT. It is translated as CASSPKQGLDVNTEAFF.

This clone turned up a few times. The CDR3 bases are TGTGCCAGCAGCCCAAGGGGCTACAATGAGCAGTTCTTC. It codes for CASSPRGYNEQFF. V and J are TRBV2 and TRBJ2-1; D perhaps matches TRBD1 (5 bases). Germline V gene lookup returns CDR1 SNHLY and CDR2 FYNNEI. V lost 6 bases to trimming and J lost 3 bases, with 9 bases between them. The CDR3 contains 13 residues.